Listed below are T cell receptor beta chains from one sample, sequenced in a study of radiotherapy plus CTLA-4 blockade in lung cancer. Assay used: immunoSEQ multiplex PCR; TCRdb lists only in-frame clones, some missing. Among roughly 90,000 clones listed, about 79% were seen once. Sequencing used peripheral blood, obtained from a patient treated with radiotherapy plus ipilimumab. Source of these receptors: a human donor with non-small cell lung cancer who had a partial response to radiotherapy plus ipilimumab. Some clones in this sample may be carry-over from other donors' samples. The CDR3 runs from the conserved cysteine through the conserved F or W. D genes are given only for firm matches. Expanded clones are given a class, and other clones once, few, many or no size at all.

size | D | J | V | DNA | CDR3
NA | NA | TRBJ2-5 | TRBV29-1 | TGCAGCGCCCTTCTAGCGTACGGGGGTTATGAGACCCAGTACTTC | CSALLAYGGYETQYF
NA | TRBD1 | TRBJ1-3 | TRBV7-9 | TGTGCCAGCAGTCCGGGGGACAGACTCTCTGGAAACACCATATATTTT | CASSPGDRLSGNTIYF
few | NA | TRBJ1-4 | TRBV19 | TGTGCCAGTAGTATAGGGGAGACGACTAATGAAAAACTGTTTTTT | CASSIGETTNEKLFF
NA | TRBD1 | TRBJ2-7 | TRBV6-5 | TGTGCCACCAGACGACAGGGGGCTTGGGAGCAGTACTTC | CATRRQGAWEQYF
NA | TRBD1 | TRBJ2-3 | TRBV5-1 | TGCGCCAGCAGCTTGCGACGAACAGGGGTCGCAGGCGATACGCAGTATTTT | CASSLRRTGVAGDTQYF
few | TRBD2 | TRBJ2-1 | TRBV7-2 | TGTGCCAGCAGGCGGACTAGCGGGAGCAATGAGCAGTTCTTC | CASRRTSGSNEQFF
NA | TRBD2 | TRBJ2-1 | TRBV5-1 | TGCGCCAGCAGCTTGGGACTAGCGGGGGCAAATGAGCAGTTCTTC | CASSLGLAGANEQFF
NA | TRBD2 | TRBJ2-3 | TRBV4-2 | TGTGCCAGCAGCCGCTCGACTAGCGGGGGCACAGATACGCAGTATTTT | CASSRSTSGGTDTQYF
NA | TRBD1 | TRBJ1-3 | TRBV15 | TGTGCCACCAGCATTCAGACAGGGCCTGGAAACACCATATATTTT | CATSIQTGPGNTIYF
NA | NA | TRBJ1-3 | TRBV2 | TGTGCCAGCAGAGCCAGGGTCACAGTCTCTGGAAACACCATATATTTT | CASRARVTVSGNTIYF
few | TRBD2 | TRBJ2-7 | TRBV27 | TGTGCCAGCAGTTTCCTCAGCGGGGGGGCGTACGAGCAGTACTTC | CASSFLSGGAYEQYF
NA | NA | TRBJ1-4 | TRBV5-6 | TGTGCCAGCAGCTCCACTATAGGCGTAGGAGAAAAACTGTTTTTT | CASSSTIGVGEKLFF
NA | TRBD2 | TRBJ2-4 | TRBV25-1 | TGTGCCAGCAGTCGGGGGGGCCTAGCCAAAAACATTCAGTACTTC | CASSRGGLAKNIQYF
once | NA | TRBJ2-7 | TRBV6-6 | TGTGCCAGCAGTTACTCCGGAGGGGGCGGGTACGAGCAGTACTTC | CASSYSGGGGYEQYF
NA | TRBD1 | TRBJ1-4 | TRBV10-3 | TGTGCCATCAGTGGGGACAGGGGCGCAACTAATGAAAAACTGTTTTTT | CAISGDRGATNEKLFF
NA | NA | TRBJ1-1 | TRBV6-1 | TGTGCCAGCAGGGGGGGGGTGTGGGGCACTGAAGCTTTCTTT | CASRGGVWGTEAFF
NA | NA | TRBJ2-1 | TRBV10-2 | TGCGCCAGCAGTGAAAGGTCAGGAACAATCAATGAGCAGTTCTTC | CASSERSGTINEQFF
few | TRBD1 | TRBJ1-4 | TRBV2 | TGTGCCAGCAACCGGGACAGCCGACCCAATGAAAAACTGTTTTTT | CASNRDSRPNEKLFF
NA | NA | TRBJ1-5 | TRBV6-1 | TGTGCCAGCAGACAGGGTTCCAATCAGCCCCAGCATTTT | CASRQGSNQPQHF
NA | TRBD1 | TRBJ1-5 | TRBV28 | TGTGCCAGCACTAAGGGACAGGGCCATCAGCCCCAGCATTTT | CASTKGQGHQPQHF
NA | NA | TRBJ2-5 | TRBV11-2 | TGTGCCAGCAGCTTAGATCAGGGACTGGGAGCAGGAGAGACCCAGTACTTC | CASSLDQGLGAGETQYF
NA | TRBD1 | TRBJ2-7 | TRBV4-3 | TGCGCCAGCAGCCAGGGGACAGGGCTACCGGGAGAGCAGTACTTC | CASSQGTGLPGEQYF
NA | TRBD1 | TRBJ1-2 | TRBV9 | TGTGCCAGCAGCGTTAGACAGGGTCTTAGCTATGGCTACACCTTC | CASSVRQGLSYGYTF